The TCR beta chain under discussion was sequenced for a study of cytomegalovirus exposure and HLA in healthy donors. Study context: In terms of ancestry, the Caucasian-associated cluster contained 81% of the 398 genotyped donors.

The primer mix had 60 Vbeta and 13 Jbeta primers. Assay used: immunoSEQ multiplex PCR; TCRdb lists only in-frame clones, some missing. In the table there are some 100,000 clones, 65% to 75% of which are singletons. Whole-study results and caveats: Immune exposure was documented only through CMV serostatus. More clonal expansion characterized HLA-associated TCR beta chains than equally common others in a later analysis.

Germline CDR1 reads MNHEY; CDR2 reads SMNVEV (reference sequence). The CDR3 is 14 residues long. V was clipped by 4 bases and J by 1 base; unmatched bases: 0. For this clone: Its target is unknown.

The rearrangement uses TRBV27 and TRBJ2-3, with TRBD2 matching 9 bases. The sample comprised PBMCs. The receptor comes from a woman aged 45-60 years in good health and CMV-seropositive. CDR3 amino acids: CASSWTSGTDTQYF. Written as DNA, the CDR3 is TGTGCCAGCAGTTGGACTAGCGGCACAGATACGCAGTATTTT.